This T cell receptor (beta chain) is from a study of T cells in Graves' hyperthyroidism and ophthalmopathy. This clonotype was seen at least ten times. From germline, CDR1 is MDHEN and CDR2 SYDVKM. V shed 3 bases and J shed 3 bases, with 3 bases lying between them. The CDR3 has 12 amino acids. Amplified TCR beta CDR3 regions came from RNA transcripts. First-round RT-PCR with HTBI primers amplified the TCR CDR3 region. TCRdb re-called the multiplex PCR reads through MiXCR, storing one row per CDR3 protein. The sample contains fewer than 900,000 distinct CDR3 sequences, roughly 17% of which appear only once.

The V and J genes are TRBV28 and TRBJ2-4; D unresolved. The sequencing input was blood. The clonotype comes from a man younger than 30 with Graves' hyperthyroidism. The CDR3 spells CASSFGKNIQYF. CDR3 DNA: TGTGCCAGCAGTTTTGGCAAAAACATTCAGTACTTC.